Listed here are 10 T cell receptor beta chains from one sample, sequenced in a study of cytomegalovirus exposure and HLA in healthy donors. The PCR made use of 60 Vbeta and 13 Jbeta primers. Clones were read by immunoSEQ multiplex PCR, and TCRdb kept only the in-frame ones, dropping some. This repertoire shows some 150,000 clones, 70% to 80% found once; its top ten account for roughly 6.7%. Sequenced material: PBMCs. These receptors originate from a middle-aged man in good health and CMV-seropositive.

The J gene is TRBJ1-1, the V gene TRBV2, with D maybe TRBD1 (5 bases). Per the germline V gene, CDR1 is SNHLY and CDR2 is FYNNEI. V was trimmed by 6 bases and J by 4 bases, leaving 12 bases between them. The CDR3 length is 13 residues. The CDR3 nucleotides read TGTGCCAGCAGGGCGGGGGTCGGCACTGAAGCTTTCTTT. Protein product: CASRAGVGTEAFF.

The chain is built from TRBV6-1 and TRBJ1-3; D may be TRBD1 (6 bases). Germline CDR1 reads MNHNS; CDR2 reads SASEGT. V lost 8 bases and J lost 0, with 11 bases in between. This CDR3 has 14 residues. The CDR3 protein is CASLGQISGNTIYF. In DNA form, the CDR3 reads TGTGCCAGCCTTGGACAGATCTCTGGAAACACCATATATTTT.

DNA of the CDR3: TGTGCCAGCACCCTTGGGACAGTCAGCCACATGGGGCGCTCCTACGAGCAGTACTTC. It translates to CASTLGTVSHMGRSYEQYF. The chain couples TRBV21-1 to TRBJ2-7; the table's TRBD1 call for D was not verified on the DNA. TRBV21-1 is classified as a pseudogene. There are 19 residues in the CDR3.

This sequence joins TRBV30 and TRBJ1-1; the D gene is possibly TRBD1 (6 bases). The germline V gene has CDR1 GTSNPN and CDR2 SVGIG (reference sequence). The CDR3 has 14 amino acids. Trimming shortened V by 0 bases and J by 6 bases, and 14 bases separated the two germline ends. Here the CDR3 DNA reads TGTGCCTGGAGTGTACTGTTGGCAGGGGCTGAAGCTTTCTTT. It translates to CAWSVLLAGAEAFF.

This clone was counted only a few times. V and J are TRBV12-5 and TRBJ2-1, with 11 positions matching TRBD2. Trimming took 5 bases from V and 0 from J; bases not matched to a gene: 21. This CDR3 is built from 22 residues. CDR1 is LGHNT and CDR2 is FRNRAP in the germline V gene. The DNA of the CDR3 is TGTGCTAGTGGTCTCCCCTTTCACGAATGGACTAGCGGGCACACCTCCTACAATGAGCAGTTCTTC. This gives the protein CASGLPFHEWTSGHTSYNEQFF.

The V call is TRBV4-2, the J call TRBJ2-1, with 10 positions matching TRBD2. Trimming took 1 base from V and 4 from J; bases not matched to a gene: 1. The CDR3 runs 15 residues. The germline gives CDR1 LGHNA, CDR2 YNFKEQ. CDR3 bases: TGTGCCAGCAGCCAAGGGACTAGCGGATACAATGAGCAGTTCTTC. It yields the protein CASSQGTSGYNEQFF.

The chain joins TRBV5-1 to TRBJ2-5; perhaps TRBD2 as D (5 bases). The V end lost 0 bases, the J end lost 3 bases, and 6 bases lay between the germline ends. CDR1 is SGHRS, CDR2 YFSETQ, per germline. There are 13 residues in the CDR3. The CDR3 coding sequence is TGCGCCAGCAGCTTGGTCGGGAAAGAGACCCAGTACTTC. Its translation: CASSLVGKETQYF.

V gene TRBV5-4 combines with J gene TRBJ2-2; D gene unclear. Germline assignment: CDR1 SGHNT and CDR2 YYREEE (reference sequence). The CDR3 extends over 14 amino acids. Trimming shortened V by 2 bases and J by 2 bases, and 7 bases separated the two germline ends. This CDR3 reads CASSFRFNTGELFF. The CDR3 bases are TGTGCCAGCAGCTTTAGATTTAACACCGGGGAGCTGTTTTTT.

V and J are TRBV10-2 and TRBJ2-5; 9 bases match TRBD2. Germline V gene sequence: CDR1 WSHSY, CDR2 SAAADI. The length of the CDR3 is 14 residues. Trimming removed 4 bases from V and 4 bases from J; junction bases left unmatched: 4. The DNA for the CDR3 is TGCGCCAGCAGTGTTCTAGCGGGAATAGAGACCCAGTACTTC. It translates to CASSVLAGIETQYF.

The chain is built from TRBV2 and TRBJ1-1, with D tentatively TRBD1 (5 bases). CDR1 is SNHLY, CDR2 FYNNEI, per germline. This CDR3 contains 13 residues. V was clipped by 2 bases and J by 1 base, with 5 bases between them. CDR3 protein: CASSEQGNTEAFF. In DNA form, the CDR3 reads TGTGCCAGCAGTGAACAGGGGAACACTGAAGCTTTCTTT.